This T cell receptor beta chain was observed in a study of blood T cell repertoires in COVID-19. Study at large: Sites in the United States, Italy and Spain provided acute and convalescent COVID-19 samples. Nucleic acid was either cDNA or gDNA, and it came from T cells, B-cell-depleted T cells, or PBMCs.

Original processing methods: Amplification of reference gene primers provided the estimated nucleated cell counts. Measured with immunoSEQ multiplex PCR; TCRdb has only the in-frame clones, and not every one. V and J calls and clone size come straight from that table; D and trimming were deduced from the DNA. Counted here are roughly 180,000 clones, approximately 84% occurring once; the ten biggest clones make up approximately 5.4%. Germline CDR1 and CDR2: SGHDT and YYEEEE. Trimming cost V 2 bases and J 5 bases, with 10 bases left between them. There are 13 residues in the CDR3. Followed over time, Seattle patients had been enrolled while infection was active.

This chain connects TRBV5-6 to TRBJ2-5; D perhaps matches TRBD2 (5 bases). The receptor's source is a woman aged 45-65 years with COVID-19, enrolled during active disease. The specimen sequenced was peripheral blood. The CDR3 region is CASSLAERETQYF. CDR3 in DNA: TGTGCCAGCAGCTTAGCGGAGAGGGAGACCCAGTACTTC.